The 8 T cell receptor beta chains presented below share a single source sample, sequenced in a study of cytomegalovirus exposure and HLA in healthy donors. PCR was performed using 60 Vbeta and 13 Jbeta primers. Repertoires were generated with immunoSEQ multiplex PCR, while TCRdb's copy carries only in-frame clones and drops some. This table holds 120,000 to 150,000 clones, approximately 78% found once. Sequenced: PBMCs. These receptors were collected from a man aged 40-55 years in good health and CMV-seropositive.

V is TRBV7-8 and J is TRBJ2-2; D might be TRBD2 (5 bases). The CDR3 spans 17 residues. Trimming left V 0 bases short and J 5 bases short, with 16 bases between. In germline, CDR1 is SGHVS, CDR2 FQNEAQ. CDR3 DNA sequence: TGTGCCAGCAGCTTAGCGCACGGAGGAGGAAGGACCGGGGAGCTGTTTTTT. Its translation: CASSLAHGGGRTGELFF.

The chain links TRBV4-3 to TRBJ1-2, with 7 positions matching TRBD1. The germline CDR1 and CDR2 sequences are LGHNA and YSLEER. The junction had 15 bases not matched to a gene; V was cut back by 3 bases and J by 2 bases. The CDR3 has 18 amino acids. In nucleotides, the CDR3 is TGCGCCAGCAGCCAGGAGACAGGGACCCACTTTGTAAACTATGGCTACACCTTC. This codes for CASSQETGTHFVNYGYTF.

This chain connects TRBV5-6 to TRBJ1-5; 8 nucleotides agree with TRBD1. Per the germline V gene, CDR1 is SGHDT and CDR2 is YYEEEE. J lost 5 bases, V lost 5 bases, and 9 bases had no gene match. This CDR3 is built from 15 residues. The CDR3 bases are TGTGCCAGCAGTACGGACAGGGCATTAGATCAGCCCCAGCATTTT. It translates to CASSTDRALDQPQHF. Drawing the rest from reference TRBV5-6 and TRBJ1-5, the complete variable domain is DAGVTQSPTHLIKTRGQQVTLRCSPKSGHDTVSWYQQALGQGPQFIFQYYEEEERQRGNFPDRFSGHQFPNYSSELNVNALLLGDSALYLCASSTDRALDQPQHFGDGTRLSIL.

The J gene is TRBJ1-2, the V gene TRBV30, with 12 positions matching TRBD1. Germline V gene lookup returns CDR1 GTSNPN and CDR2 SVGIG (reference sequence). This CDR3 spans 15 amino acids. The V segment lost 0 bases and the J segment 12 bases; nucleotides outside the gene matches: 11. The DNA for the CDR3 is TGTGCCTGGAGTGTACGGGGGGACAGGGGGCCTGATAACACCTTC. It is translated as CAWSVRGDRGPDNTF.

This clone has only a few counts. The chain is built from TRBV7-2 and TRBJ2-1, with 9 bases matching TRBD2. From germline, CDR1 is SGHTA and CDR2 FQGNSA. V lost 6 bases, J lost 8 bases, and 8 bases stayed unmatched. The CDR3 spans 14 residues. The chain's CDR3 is CASSPSGTRDEQFF. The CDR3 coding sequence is TGTGCCAGCAGTCCTAGCGGGACAAGGGATGAGCAGTTCTTC.

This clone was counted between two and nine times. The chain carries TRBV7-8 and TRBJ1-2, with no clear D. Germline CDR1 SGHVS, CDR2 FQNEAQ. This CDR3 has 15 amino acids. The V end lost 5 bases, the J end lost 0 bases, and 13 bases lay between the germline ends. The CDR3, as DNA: TGTGCCAGCAGCCCCATGGCACCGACTAACTATGGCTACACCTTC. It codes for CASSPMAPTNYGYTF.

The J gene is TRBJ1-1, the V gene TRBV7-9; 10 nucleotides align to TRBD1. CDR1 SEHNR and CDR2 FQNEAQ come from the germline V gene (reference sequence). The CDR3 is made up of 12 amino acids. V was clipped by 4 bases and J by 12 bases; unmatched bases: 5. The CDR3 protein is CASSSDRGGSFF. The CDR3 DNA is TGTGCCAGCAGCTCGGACAGGGGGGGTTCTTTCTTT.

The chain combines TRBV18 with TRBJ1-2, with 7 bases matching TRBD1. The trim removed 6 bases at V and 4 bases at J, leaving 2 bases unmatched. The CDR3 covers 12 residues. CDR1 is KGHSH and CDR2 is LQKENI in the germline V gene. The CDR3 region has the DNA TGTGCCAGCTCCCGGGACAGCTATGGCTACACCTTC. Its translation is CASSRDSYGYTF.